This T cell receptor (beta chain) was captured in a study of cytotoxic CD8 clonotypes in ibrutinib-treated CLL. Study information: For this cohort, patients were some eleven relapsed/refractory and about 14 treatment-naive, while some 17 were IGHV unmutated. Overall study results and limits: Whereas clonality rose at ibrutinib response, it declined toward baseline at progression.

Germline loops: CDR1 SGHDN, CDR2 FVKESK. V gave up 0 bases and J gave up 5 bases, with 13 bases separating them. This CDR3 contains 15 residues. Data came from immunoSEQ multiplex PCR; TCRdb stores just in-frame clones and leaves some out. The table records more than 50,000 clones, around 52% of them present only once. As for this clone: What it recognizes is unknown.

The chain links TRBV14 to TRBJ2-5; D remains ambiguous. The TCR sequence derives from a human donor with chronic lymphocytic leukemia. Sequencing was performed on PBMCs, taken after 12 months of ibrutinib treatment. CDR3 protein: CASSQDGQVSETQYF. CDR3 nucleotides: TGTGCCAGCAGCCAAGATGGGCAGGTCTCGGAGACCCAGTACTTC.